A selection of T cell receptor beta chains follows, all from one sample in a study of somatic mutations in cytotoxic T cells in rheumatoid arthritis. Clones were sequenced by immunoSEQ multiplex PCR, and TCRdb holds only the in-frame ones, with some missing. The sample yields 7,000 to 8,000 clones, 87% seen once. Sequencing used CD8+ T cells sorted from blood. Source of these receptors: a man aged 40-50 years with rheumatoid arthritis. CDR3s include the opening cysteine and the closing phenylalanine or tryptophan. Each record gives: D gene, CDR3 length, clone size, J gene, V gene, CDR3 DNA, CDR3 protein. The D gene is left open where the match is weak. Size values are once, few and many counts, or a class for expanded clones, and some rows have none.

>NA|17|NA|TRBJ2-2|TRBV28
TGTGCCAGCAGTCCCCCGGTACGACTCAAATGGACCGGGGAGCTGTTTTTT
CASSPPVRLKWTGELFF
>NA|15|NA|TRBJ2-2|TRBV25-1
TGTGCCAGCAGTGACTTCCAGGTCGGCACCGGGGAGCTGTTTTTT
CASSDFQVGTGELFF
>NA|13|NA|TRBJ2-6|TRBV9
TGTGCCAGCAGCCCTAGTGGGGCCAACGTCCTGACTTTC
CASSPSGANVLTF
>NA|13|NA|TRBJ2-5|TRBV7-9
TGTGCCAGCAGTCACAGGGATAGCGTGACCCAGTACTTC
CASSHRDSVTQYF
>TRBD1|16|NA|TRBJ2-1|TRBV10-3
TGTGCCATCAGTGAGCCCGGGACAGGGTTTAGAAATGAGCAGTTCTTC
CAISEPGTGFRNEQFF
>TRBD1|15|NA|TRBJ1-1|TRBV13
TGTGCCAGCAGCTTCAGGGGGCCTTTGAACACTGAAGCTTTCTTT
CASSFRGPLNTEAFF
>TRBD2|14|NA|TRBJ2-3|TRBV7-9
TGTGCCAGCAGCTTAGGACTAGCGGAAGATACGCAGTATTTT
CASSLGLAEDTQYF
>TRBD1|14|NA|TRBJ2-7|TRBV7-6
TGTGCCAGCAGCTTAGGGGGACAGACCTACGAGCAGTACTTC
CASSLGGQTYEQYF
>TRBD2|17|NA|TRBJ2-7|TRBV27
TGTGCCAGCAGCGACGGACTAGCGGGGGCCTCCGTACGGGAGCAGTACTTC
CASSDGLAGASVREQYF
>NA|15|NA|TRBJ1-5|TRBV19
TGTGCCAGTAGCCTACAGGAGTATAGCAATCAGCCCCAGCATTTT
CASSLQEYSNQPQHF
>TRBD1|14|NA|TRBJ2-2|TRBV7-9
TGTGCCAGCCCGGGGACAGGCCCCACCGGGGAGCTGTTTTTT
CASPGTGPTGELFF
>TRBD2|16|once|TRBJ2-5|TRBV11-2
TGTGCCAGCAGCCCGGGACTAGCGGGGGGTTGGGAGACCCAGTACTTC
CASSPGLAGGWETQYF
>TRBD2|14|NA|TRBJ2-1|TRBV5-1
TGCGCCAGCAGCTTGGGGGCGGGGGTGAATGAGCAGTTCTTC
CASSLGAGVNEQFF
>TRBD1|14|NA|TRBJ2-7|TRBV5-6
TGTGCCAGCAGTCCAGGGGGCTTTTCCTACGAGCAGTACTTC
CASSPGGFSYEQYF
>NA|13|NA|TRBJ2-2|TRBV6-5
TGTGCCAGCAGTTACTCGAGCACCGGGGAGCTGTTTTTT
CASSYSSTGELFF
>TRBD1|14|NA|TRBJ2-1|TRBV27
TGTGCCAGCAGTTTGTTACAGGGGGCGAATGAGCAGTTCTTC
CASSLLQGANEQFF
>NA|13|NA|TRBJ2-7|TRBV19
TGTGCCAGTAGTTTGGCAGGGACCTACGAGCAGTACTTC
CASSLAGTYEQYF
>TRBD1|14|once|TRBJ2-5|TRBV19
TGTGCCAGTAGTATTCATGGACAGGAGGAGACCCAGTACTTC
CASSIHGQEETQYF
>NA|16|NA|TRBJ2-7|TRBV7-9
TGTGCCAGCAGCTTAGTTGCGGGGGCGAGTAAATACGAGCAGTACTTC
CASSLVAGASKYEQYF
>NA|14|NA|TRBJ2-5|TRBV7-9
TGTGCCAGCGAACCTGACAGAGTCCAAGAGACCCAGTACTTC
CASEPDRVQETQYF
>NA|13|NA|TRBJ1-2|TRBV21-1
TGTGCCAGCAGCAAAGAACGGTCTTTCGGCTACACCTTC
CASSKERSFGYTF
>NA|14|NA|TRBJ2-3|TRBV28
TGTGCCAGCCTTGGACAGTCTGGCACAGATACGCAGTATTTT
CASLGQSGTDTQYF
>TRBD2|16|NA|TRBJ2-2|TRBV9
TGTGCCAGCAGCCCCCCGGGGGGGGCTAACACCGGGGAGCTGTTTTTT
CASSPPGGANTGELFF
>TRBD1|14|NA|TRBJ2-1|TRBV4-1
TGCGCCAGCAGCCAGGCTACAGGGGGCAATGAGCAGTTCTTC
CASSQATGGNEQFF
>NA|12|NA|TRBJ2-1|TRBV14
TGTGCCAGCAGCCCCGGAGGTCGGGAGCAGTTCTTC
CASSPGGREQFF
>TRBD1|15|NA|TRBJ1-2|TRBV4-1
TGCGCCAGCAGCCAATCTCAGGGGGTAGACTATGGCTACACCTTC
CASSQSQGVDYGYTF
>NA|14|NA|TRBJ1-1|TRBV2
TGTGCCAGCAGTGAATTGGGGGAGGGCACTGAAGCTTTCTTT
CASSELGEGTEAFF
>NA|14|NA|TRBJ2-7|TRBV5-1
TGCGCCAGCAGCCCCCCCCAACTACGGAACGAGCAGTACTTC
CASSPPQLRNEQYF
>NA|15|NA|TRBJ1-1|TRBV11-2
TGTGCCAGCAGCCCCGGAGTGAGGATGAACACTGAAGCTTTCTTT
CASSPGVRMNTEAFF
>TRBD1|16|NA|TRBJ2-7|TRBV4-1
TGCGCCAGCAGCCAAGGAACAGGGGACCCTCTCTACGAGCAGTACTTC
CASSQGTGDPLYEQYF
>NA|16|NA|TRBJ2-2|TRBV27
TGTGCCAGCAGTTTACTAGCTCCCACGAACACCGGGGAGCTGTTTTTT
CASSLLAPTNTGELFF
>TRBD2|18|NA|TRBJ2-3|TRBV14
TGTGCCAGCAGCCCCGGGGTAGCGGGGCCCGTCTACACAGATACGCAGTATTTT
CASSPGVAGPVYTDTQYF
>NA|13|NA|TRBJ1-3|TRBV4-1
TGCGCCAGCAGCCAGGGACAAACAAACACCATATATTTT
CASSQGQTNTIYF
>TRBD1|16|NA|TRBJ2-7|TRBV15
TGTGCCACCAGCAGAGAAGAGACAGGGAGCTTAGGCGGGCAGTACTTC
CATSREETGSLGGQYF
>TRBD2|17|NA|TRBJ2-5|TRBV5-6
TGTGCCAGCAGCCCCGGACTAGCGGGGGGTTTGGAAGAGACCCAGTACTTC
CASSPGLAGGLEETQYF
>NA|18|NA|TRBJ2-2|TRBV7-9
TGTGCCAGCAGCTTCCCGATCGGAGGGACAGCGAACACCGGGGAGCTGTTTTTT
CASSFPIGGTANTGELFF
>TRBD1|15|NA|TRBJ1-2|TRBV4-1
TGCGCCAGCAGCCAAGATCGGCAGGGGGCAGAGGGCTACACCTTC
CASSQDRQGAEGYTF
>NA|16|NA|TRBJ2-1|TRBV4-1
TGCGCCAGCAGCCAATCTACAGGGGAGGACTCCAATGAGCAGTTCTTC
CASSQSTGEDSNEQFF
>NA|14|NA|TRBJ1-5|TRBV4-2
TGTGCCAGCAGCTTGCGAAGAACAGATCAGCCCCAGCATTTT
CASSLRRTDQPQHF
>NA|15|NA|TRBJ1-4|TRBV5-8
TGTGCCAGCAGCCCCCGGGACACCGCATTGGAAAAACTGTTTTTT
CASSPRDTALEKLFF
>NA|13|NA|TRBJ2-1|TRBV27
TGTGCCAGCAGTTTTAGAGGGTCTCATGAGCAGTTCTTC
CASSFRGSHEQFF
>NA|16|NA|TRBJ2-2|TRBV28
TGTGCCAGCAGTGTCCTGGGGGACATGAACACCGGGGAGCTGTTTTTT
CASSVLGDMNTGELFF
>TRBD1|16|NA|TRBJ1-2|TRBV13
TGTGCCAGCAGCTTAGGAGGGACAGGTAGCTTTTATGGCTACACCTTC
CASSLGGTGSFYGYTF
>TRBD2|14|NA|TRBJ2-5|TRBV7-8
TGTGCCAGCAGCTTGACTAGCGGGGGAGAGACCCAGTACTTC
CASSLTSGGETQYF
>TRBD2|13|NA|TRBJ2-7|TRBV6-5
TGTGCCAGCAGGTATAGCGGGGCTTACGAGCAGTACTTC
CASRYSGAYEQYF
>TRBD1|14|NA|TRBJ1-1|TRBV13
TGTGCCAGCAGCCCTGGACAGGAGAACACTGAAGCTTTCTTT
CASSPGQENTEAFF
>TRBD1|13|NA|TRBJ1-2|TRBV28
TGTGCCAGCAGCTCGACAGGGAACTATGGCTACACCTTC
CASSSTGNYGYTF
>NA|14|NA|TRBJ1-1|TRBV28
TGTGCCAGCAGTTCGGACACGGGGAACACTGAAGCTTTCTTT
CASSSDTGNTEAFF
>TRBD1|16|NA|TRBJ1-6|TRBV6-6
TGTGCCAGCAGCGGGACAGACAGCTCCTATAATTCACCCCTCCACTTT
CASSGTDSSYNSPLHF
>TRBD1|14|NA|TRBJ1-1|TRBV9
TGTGCCAGCAGCTCAGGACAGGGGAACACTGAAGCTTTCTTT
CASSSGQGNTEAFF
>NA|13|NA|TRBJ1-1|TRBV28
TGTGCCAGCAGTTTATCGGGGGAAACTGAAGCTTTCTTT
CASSLSGETEAFF
>NA|14|once|TRBJ1-1|TRBV6-1
TGTGCCAGCAGTGACACCAGTATGAACACTGAAGCTTTCTTT
CASSDTSMNTEAFF
>NA|19|NA|TRBJ2-1|TRBV11-2
TGTGCCAGCAGCTTAGTACCCGGATGGCAGGGAGGGGGCTACAATGAGCAGTTCTTC
CASSLVPGWQGGGYNEQFF
>TRBD1|15|NA|TRBJ2-5|TRBV7-9
TGTGCCAGCAGAGCCGGGACAGGGTCGATTTTGACCCAGTACTTC
CASRAGTGSILTQYF
>TRBD2|16|large|TRBJ2-1|TRBV14
TGTGCCAGCAGCCAAGAGTGGCGGGGGGTCCCCTATGAGCAGTTCTTC
CASSQEWRGVPYEQFF
>NA|15|NA|TRBJ1-2|TRBV6-4
TGTGCCAGCAGTGCCGTTACAGGGTCGATACAGGGCTACACCTTC
CASSAVTGSIQGYTF
>TRBD1|15|once|TRBJ1-1|TRBV7-9
TGTGCCAGCGTTCTCTCTGACAGGGGAAATGCTGAAGCTTTCTTT
CASVLSDRGNAEAFF
>NA|13|NA|TRBJ1-2|TRBV6-5
TGTGCCAGCAGTTACTCTGAGAACTATGGCTACACCTTC
CASSYSENYGYTF
>NA|15|NA|TRBJ1-4|TRBV6-5
TGTGCCAGCAGTTCGACGGGGGGAGGTAATGAAAAACTGTTTTTT
CASSSTGGGNEKLFF
>NA|16|NA|TRBJ1-3|TRBV11-2
TGTGCCAGCAGCTTAGAATGGACAGATTATGGAAACACCATATATTTT
CASSLEWTDYGNTIYF